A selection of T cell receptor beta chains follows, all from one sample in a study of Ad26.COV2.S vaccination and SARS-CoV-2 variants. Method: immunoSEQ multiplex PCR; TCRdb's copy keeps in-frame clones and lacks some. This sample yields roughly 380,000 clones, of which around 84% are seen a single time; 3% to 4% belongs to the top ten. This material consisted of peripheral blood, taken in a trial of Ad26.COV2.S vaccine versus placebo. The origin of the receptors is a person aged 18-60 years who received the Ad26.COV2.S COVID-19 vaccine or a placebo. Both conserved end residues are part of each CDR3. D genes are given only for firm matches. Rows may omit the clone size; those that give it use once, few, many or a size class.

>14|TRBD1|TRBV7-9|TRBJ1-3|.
CASIQGGAGNTIYF
TGTGCCAGCATCCAGGGGGGGGCTGGAAACACCATATATTTT
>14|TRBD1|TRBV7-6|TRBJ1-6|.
CASSSDRVFSPLHF
TGTGCCAGCAGTTCTGACAGGGTTTTTTCACCCCTCCACTTT
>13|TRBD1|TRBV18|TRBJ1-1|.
CASSQGAGTEAFF
TGTGCCAGCTCACAGGGGGCGGGCACTGAAGCTTTCTTT
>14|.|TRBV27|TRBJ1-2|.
CASSFQGSNYGYTF
TGTGCCAGCAGTTTTCAGGGATCTAACTATGGCTACACCTTC
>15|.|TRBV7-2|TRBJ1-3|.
CASSLAGFPGNTIYF
TGTGCCAGCAGCTTAGCAGGGTTCCCTGGAAACACCATATATTTT
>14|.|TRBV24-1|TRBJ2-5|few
CATSGAGEGETQYF
TGTGCCACCAGTGGCGCAGGGGAGGGAGAGACCCAGTACTTC
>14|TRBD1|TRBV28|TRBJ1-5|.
CASSAGGPAQPQHF
TGTGCCAGCAGTGCAGGGGGCCCGGCTCAGCCCCAGCATTTT
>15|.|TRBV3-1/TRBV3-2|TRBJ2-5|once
CASSQGPHGVETQYF
TGTGCCAGCAGCCAAGGCCCCCACGGGGTTGAGACCCAGTACTTC
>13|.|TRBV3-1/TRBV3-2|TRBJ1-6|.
CASTRQGGSPLHF
TGTGCCAGCACCCGACAAGGAGGTTCACCCCTCCACTTT
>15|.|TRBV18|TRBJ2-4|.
CASSPPQGTKNIQYF
TGTGCCAGCTCACCACCGCAGGGAACCAAAAACATTCAGTACTTC
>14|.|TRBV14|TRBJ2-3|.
CASSQLLPPDTQYF
TGTGCCAGCAGCCAATTACTACCCCCAGATACGCAGTATTTT
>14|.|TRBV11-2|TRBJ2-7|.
CASSAYGGPYEQYF
TGTGCCAGCAGCGCGTACGGCGGACCCTACGAGCAGTACTTC
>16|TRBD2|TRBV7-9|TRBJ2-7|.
CASSLASLGLDHEQYF
TGTGCCAGCAGCTTGGCGAGCCTGGGACTAGATCACGAGCAGTACTTC
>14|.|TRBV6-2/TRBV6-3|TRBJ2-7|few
CASSQEDSSYEQYF
TGTGCCAGCAGTCAAGAGGACTCCTCCTACGAGCAGTACTTC
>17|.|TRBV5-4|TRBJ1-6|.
CASSLLSRRATNSPLHF
TGTGCCAGCAGCTTGTTGTCCCGCCGGGCCACAAATTCACCCCTCCACTTT
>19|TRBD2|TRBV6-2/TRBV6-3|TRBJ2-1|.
CASSFRPRTSGGAGNEQFF
TGTGCCAGCAGTTTCCGACCTCGGACTAGCGGGGGGGCAGGCAATGAGCAGTTCTTC
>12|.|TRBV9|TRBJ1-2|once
CATSGEGNGYTF
TGTGCCACATCAGGGGAGGGCAATGGCTACACCTTC
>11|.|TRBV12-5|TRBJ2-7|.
CASGLFSEQYF
TGTGCTAGTGGTTTGTTCTCCGAGCAGTACTTC
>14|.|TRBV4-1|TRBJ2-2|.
CASSQDRNTGELFF
TGCGCCAGCAGCCAAGATAGGAACACCGGGGAGCTGTTTTTT
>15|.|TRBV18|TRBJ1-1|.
CASSPDPDRNTEAFF
TGTGCCAGCTCACCCGACCCGGACAGGAACACTGAAGCTTTCTTT
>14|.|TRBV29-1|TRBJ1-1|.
CSVEGSGLNTEAFF
TGCAGCGTTGAAGGGAGCGGCCTGAACACTGAAGCTTTCTTT
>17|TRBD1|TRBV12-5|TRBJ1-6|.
CASGLETTGGRNSPLHF
TGTGCTAGTGGTTTGGAAACGACAGGGGGTCGTAATTCACCCCTCCACTTT